This entry concerns a single T cell receptor (beta chain). What it binds is not known. The CDR3 spans 14 residues. Germline CDR1 reads SQVTM; CDR2 reads ANQGSEA. Trimming cost V 8 bases and J 7 bases; bases outside gene matches: 13. The sample comes from a study of a mutant IDH1 vaccine in newly diagnosed glioma. About the research overall: Commencement of vaccination occurred 4-6 weeks following radiotherapy alone, or concurrently with temozolomide cycles. Week 35 was safety follow-up visit V12; week 47 was end-of-study visit V13.

Generated by immunoSEQ multiplex PCR, the TCRdb table keeps only in-frame clones and is missing some. Among some 60,000 clones listed, roughly 80% were seen once. Indicated time point: week 35, safety follow-up. Each dose of the vaccine consisted of 300 ug of mutant IDH1 20-mer peptide, with topical imiquimod. At weeks 1, 3, 5, 7, 11, 15, 19 and 23, patients received a vaccination, eight in all. General observations from the study: Pseudoprogression looked unconnected to shifts in top peripheral T cell clonotypes.

The V gene is TRBV29-1, the J gene TRBJ2-1; 8 nucleotides line up with TRBD1. The sequences come from PBMCs, collected from a glioma patient whose treatment included an IDH1 peptide vaccine. The receptor comes from a man aged 35 to 55 with glioma. The CDR3, as DNA: TGCAGCCATCGGAGCGGCAGGGGGCCTAATGAGCAGTTCTTC. Translation: CSHRSGRGPNEQFF.